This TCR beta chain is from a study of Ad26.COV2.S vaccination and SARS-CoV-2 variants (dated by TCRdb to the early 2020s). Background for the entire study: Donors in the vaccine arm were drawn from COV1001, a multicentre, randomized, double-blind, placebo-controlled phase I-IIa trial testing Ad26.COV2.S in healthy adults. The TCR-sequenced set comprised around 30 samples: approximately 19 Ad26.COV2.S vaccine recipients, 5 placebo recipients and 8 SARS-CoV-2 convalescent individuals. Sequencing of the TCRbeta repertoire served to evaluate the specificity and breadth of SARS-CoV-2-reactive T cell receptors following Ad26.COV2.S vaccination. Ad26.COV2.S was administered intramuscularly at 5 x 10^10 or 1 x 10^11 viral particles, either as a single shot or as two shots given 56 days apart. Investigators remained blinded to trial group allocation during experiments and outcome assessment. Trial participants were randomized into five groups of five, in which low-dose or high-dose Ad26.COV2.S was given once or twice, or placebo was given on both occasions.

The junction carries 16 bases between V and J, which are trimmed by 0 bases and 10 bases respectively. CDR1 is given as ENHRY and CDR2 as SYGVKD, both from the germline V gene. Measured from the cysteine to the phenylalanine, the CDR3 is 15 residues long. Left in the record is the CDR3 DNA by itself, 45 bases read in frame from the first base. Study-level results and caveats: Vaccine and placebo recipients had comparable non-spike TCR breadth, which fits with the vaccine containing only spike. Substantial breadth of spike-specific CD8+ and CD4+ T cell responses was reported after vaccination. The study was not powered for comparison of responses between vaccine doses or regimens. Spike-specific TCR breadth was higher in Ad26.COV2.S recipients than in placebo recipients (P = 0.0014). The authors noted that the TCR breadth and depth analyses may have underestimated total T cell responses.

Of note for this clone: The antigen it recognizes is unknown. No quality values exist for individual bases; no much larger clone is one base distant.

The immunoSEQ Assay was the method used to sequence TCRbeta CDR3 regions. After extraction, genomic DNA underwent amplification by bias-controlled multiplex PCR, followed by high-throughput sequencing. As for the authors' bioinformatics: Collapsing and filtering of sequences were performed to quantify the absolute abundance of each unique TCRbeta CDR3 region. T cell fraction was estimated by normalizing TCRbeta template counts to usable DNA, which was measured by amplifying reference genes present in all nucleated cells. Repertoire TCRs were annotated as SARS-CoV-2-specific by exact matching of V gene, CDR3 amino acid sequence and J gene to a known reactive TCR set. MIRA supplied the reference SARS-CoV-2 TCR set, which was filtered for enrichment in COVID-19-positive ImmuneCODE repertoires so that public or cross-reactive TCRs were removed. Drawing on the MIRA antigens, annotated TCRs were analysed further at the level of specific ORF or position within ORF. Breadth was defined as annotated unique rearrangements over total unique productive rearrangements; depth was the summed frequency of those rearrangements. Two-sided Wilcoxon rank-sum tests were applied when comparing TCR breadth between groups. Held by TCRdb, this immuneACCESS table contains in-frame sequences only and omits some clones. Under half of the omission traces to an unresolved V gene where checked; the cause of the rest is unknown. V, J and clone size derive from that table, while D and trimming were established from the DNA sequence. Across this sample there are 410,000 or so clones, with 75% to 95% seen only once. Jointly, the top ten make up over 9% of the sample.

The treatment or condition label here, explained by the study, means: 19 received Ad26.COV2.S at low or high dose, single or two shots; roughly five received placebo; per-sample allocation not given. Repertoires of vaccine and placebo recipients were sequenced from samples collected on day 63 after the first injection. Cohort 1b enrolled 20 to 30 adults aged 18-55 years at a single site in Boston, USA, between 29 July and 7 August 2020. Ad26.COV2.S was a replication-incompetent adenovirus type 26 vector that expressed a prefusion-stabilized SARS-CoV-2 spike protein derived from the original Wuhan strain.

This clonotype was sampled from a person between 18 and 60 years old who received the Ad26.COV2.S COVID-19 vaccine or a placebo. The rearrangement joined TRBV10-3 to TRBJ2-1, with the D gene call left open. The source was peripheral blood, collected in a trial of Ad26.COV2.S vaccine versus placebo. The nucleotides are TGTGCCATCAGTGAGTCTAAACAGTTTCTTACGGAGCAGTTCTTC. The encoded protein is CAISESKQFLTEQFF.